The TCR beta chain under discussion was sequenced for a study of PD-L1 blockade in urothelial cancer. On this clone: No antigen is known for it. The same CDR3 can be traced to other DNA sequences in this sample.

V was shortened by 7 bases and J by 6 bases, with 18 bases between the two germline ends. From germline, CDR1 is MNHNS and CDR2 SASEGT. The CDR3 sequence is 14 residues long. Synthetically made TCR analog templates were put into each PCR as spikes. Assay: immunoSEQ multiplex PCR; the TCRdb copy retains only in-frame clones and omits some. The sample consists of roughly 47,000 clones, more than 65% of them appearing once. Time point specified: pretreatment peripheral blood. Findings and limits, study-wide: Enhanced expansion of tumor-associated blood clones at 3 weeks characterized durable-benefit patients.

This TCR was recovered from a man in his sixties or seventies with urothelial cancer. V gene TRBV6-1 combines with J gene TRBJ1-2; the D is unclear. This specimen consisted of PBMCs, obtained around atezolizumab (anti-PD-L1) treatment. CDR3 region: CASNTLSGVHGYTF. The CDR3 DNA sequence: TGTGCCAGCAACACTCTATCGGGAGTTCATGGCTACACCTTC.